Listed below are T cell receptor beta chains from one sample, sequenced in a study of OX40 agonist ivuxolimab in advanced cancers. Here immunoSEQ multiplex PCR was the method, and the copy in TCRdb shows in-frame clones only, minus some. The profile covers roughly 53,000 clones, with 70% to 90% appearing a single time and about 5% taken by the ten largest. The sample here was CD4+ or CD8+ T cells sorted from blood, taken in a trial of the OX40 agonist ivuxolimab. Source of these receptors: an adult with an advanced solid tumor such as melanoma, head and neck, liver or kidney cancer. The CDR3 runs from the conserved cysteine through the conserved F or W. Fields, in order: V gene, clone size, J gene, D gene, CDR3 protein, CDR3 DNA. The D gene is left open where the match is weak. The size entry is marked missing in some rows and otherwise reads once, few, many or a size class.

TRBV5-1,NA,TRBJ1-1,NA,CASSRGPVNTEAFF,TGCGCCAGCTCAAGGGGACCGGTGAACACTGAAGCTTTCTTT
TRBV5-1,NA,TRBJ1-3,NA,CASSFSTGQSGNTIYF,TGCGCCAGCAGTTTTTCAACAGGGCAATCTGGAAACACCATATATTTT
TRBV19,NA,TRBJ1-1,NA,CASSSPGRVNTEAFF,TGTGCCAGTAGTTCACCGGGACGGGTGAACACTGAAGCTTTCTTT
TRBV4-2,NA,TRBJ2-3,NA,CASQPGVSRDTDTQYF,TGTGCCAGTCAGCCGGGAGTCAGTCGTGACACAGATACGCAGTATTTT
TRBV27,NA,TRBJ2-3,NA,CASSPDRDTDTQYF,TGTGCCAGCAGTCCCGATAGAGACACAGATACGCAGTATTTT
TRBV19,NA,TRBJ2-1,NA,CASSILARTYNEQFF,TGTGCCAGTAGTATACTAGCGCGGACCTACAATGAGCAGTTCTTC
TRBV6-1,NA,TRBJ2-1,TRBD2,CASSEEPSGIWYNEQFF,TGTGCCAGCAGTGAAGAACCTAGCGGGATTTGGTACAATGAGCAGTTCTTC
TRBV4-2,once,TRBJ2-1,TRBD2,CASARAGGGVGEQFF,TGTGCCAGCGCCCGGGCCGGCGGGGGGGTTGGTGAGCAGTTCTTC
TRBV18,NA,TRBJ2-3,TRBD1,CASSPLGTGIVTDTQYF,TGTGCCAGCTCACCACTCGGGACAGGGATTGTCACAGATACGCAGTATTTT
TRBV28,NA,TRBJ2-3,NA,CASSLVIGKRADTQYF,TGTGCCAGCAGTTTAGTGATTGGAAAGAGGGCAGATACGCAGTATTTT
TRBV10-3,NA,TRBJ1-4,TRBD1,CAISESRDRSGGATNEKLFF,TGTGCCATCAGTGAGTCCCGGGACAGATCAGGTGGTGCAACTAATGAAAAACTGTTTTTT
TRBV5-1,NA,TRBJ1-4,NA,CASSLAVANEKLFF,TGCGCCAGCAGCTTGGCCGTTGCGAATGAAAAACTGTTTTTT
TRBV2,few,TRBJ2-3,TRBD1,CASSRQGRGTDTQYF,TGTGCCAGCAGTCGACAGGGAAGAGGGACAGATACGCAGTATTTT
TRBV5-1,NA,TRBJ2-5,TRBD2,CASSQGTSGVGTQYF,TGCGCCAGCAGCCAGGGGACTAGCGGGGTGGGGACCCAGTACTTC
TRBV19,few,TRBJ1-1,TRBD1,CASRTTGGGTEAFF,TGTGCCAGTAGGACGACAGGGGGAGGGACTGAAGCTTTCTTT
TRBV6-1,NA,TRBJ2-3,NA,CASSEGMGGFTDTQYF,TGTGCCAGCAGTGAAGGAATGGGGGGATTCACAGATACGCAGTATTTT
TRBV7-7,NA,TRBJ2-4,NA,CASSPKHALAKNIQYF,TGTGCTAGCAGCCCAAAACACGCGTTAGCCAAAAACATTCAGTACTTC
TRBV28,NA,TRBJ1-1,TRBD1,CASSRDRNTEAFF,TGTGCCAGCAGTCGGGACAGAAACACTGAAGCTTTCTTT
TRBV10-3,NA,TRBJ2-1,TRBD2,CAISDKTSGRSEQFF,TGTGCCATCAGTGATAAGACTAGCGGGAGAAGTGAGCAGTTCTTC
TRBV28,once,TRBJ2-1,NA,CASSSGSLGEQFF,TGTGCCAGCAGTTCCGGGAGCTTGGGTGAGCAGTTCTTC
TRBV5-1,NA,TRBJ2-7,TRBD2,CASSLDGTSSYEQYF,TGCGCCAGCAGCTTGGACGGGACTAGCTCCTACGAGCAGTACTTC
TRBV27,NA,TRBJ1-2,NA,CASSLSGGKGYGYTF,TGTGCCAGCAGTTTATCGGGCGGGAAGGGCTATGGCTACACCTTC
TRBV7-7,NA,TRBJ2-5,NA,CASSPKETQYF,TGTGCCAGCAGCCCGAAGGAGACCCAGTACTTC
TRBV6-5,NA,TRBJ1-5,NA,CASSFSGNQPQHF,TGTGCCAGCAGTTTCTCAGGCAATCAGCCCCAGCATTTT
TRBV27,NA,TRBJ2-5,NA,CASSTSGQTSTTQYF,TGTGCCAGCAGTACCTCTGGACAGACCTCGACGACCCAGTACTTC
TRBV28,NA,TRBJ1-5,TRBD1,CASTSHRGYGQPQHF,TGTGCCAGCACCTCCCACAGGGGGTATGGTCAGCCCCAGCATTTT
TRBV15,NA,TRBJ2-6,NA,CATTKSGANVLTF,TGTGCCACCACCAAGTCTGGGGCCAACGTCCTGACTTTC
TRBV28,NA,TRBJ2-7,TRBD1,CASSPAGTGFYEQYF,TGTGCCAGCAGTCCCGCCGGGACAGGATTCTACGAGCAGTACTTC
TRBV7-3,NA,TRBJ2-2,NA,CASSPGGNTGELFF,TGTGCCAGCAGCCCGGGTGGGAACACCGGGGAGCTGTTTTTT
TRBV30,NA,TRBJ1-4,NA,CAWSVMGFNEKLFF,TGTGCCTGGAGTGTAATGGGTTTTAATGAAAAACTGTTTTTT
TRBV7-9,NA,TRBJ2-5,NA,CASSLVREYWETQYF,TGTGCCAGCAGCTTAGTTAGGGAATACTGGGAGACCCAGTACTTC
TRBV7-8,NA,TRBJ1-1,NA,CASSLAGVYEAFF,TGTGCCAGCAGCTTAGCCGGGGTTTATGAAGCTTTCTTT
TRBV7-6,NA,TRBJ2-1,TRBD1,CASSLISGGTNEQFF,TGTGCCAGCAGCCTAATTTCAGGGGGTACTAATGAGCAGTTCTTC
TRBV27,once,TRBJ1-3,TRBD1,CASSSTGVAGNTIYF,TGTGCCAGCAGCTCGACAGGGGTCGCTGGAAACACCATATATTTT
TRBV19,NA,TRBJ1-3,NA,CASRGDSWNSGNTIYF,TGTGCCAGTAGGGGGGACTCCTGGAACTCTGGAAACACCATATATTTT
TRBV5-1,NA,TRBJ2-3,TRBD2,CASSLVAGASTDTQYF,TGCGCCAGCAGCTTGGTGGCGGGAGCTAGCACAGATACGCAGTATTTT
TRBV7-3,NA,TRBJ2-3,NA,CASSLEGTRATDTQYF,TGTGCCAGCAGCTTAGAGGGGACACGGGCGACAGATACGCAGTATTTT
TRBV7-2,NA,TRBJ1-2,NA,CASSLGGAHWTGYTF,TGTGCCAGCAGCTTAGGGGGGGCGCACTGGACTGGCTACACCTTC
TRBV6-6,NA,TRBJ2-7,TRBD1,CASSYSTGAYEQYF,TGTGCCAGCAGTTACTCGACAGGGGCCTACGAGCAGTACTTC
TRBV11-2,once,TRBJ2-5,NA,CASTLGAAQETQYF,TGTGCCAGCACCTTAGGGGCAGCTCAAGAGACCCAGTACTTC
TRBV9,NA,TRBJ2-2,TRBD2,CASSQSSGRTGELFF,TGTGCCAGCAGCCAGTCTAGCGGGAGGACCGGGGAGCTGTTTTTT
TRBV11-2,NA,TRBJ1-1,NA,CASSLAGMVNTEAFF,TGTGCCAGCAGCCTCGCTGGGATGGTAAACACTGAAGCTTTCTTT
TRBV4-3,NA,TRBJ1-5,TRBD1,CASSQDRGPRPQPQHF,TGCGCCAGCAGCCAAGACAGGGGGCCGAGACCTCAGCCCCAGCATTTT
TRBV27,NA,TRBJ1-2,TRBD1,CASSFTHRDRDYGYTF,TGTGCCAGCAGTTTCACCCACCGGGACAGAGACTATGGCTACACCTTC
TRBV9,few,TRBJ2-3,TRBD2,CASSSREGFSTDTQYF,TGTGCCAGCAGCTCTAGGGAGGGCTTTTCCACAGATACGCAGTATTTT
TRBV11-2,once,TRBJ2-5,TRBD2,CASSPTSGSVGETQYF,TGTGCCAGCAGCCCGACTAGCGGGAGTGTCGGTGAGACCCAGTACTTC
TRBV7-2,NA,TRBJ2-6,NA,CASSFAVSSGANVLTF,TGTGCCAGCAGCTTTGCGGTCAGCTCTGGGGCCAACGTCCTGACTTTC
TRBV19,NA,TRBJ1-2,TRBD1,CASSIEPDRAYGYTF,TGTGCCAGTAGTATAGAACCCGACAGGGCCTATGGCTACACCTTC
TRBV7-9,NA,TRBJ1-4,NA,CASSLNEKLFF,TGTGCCAGCAGCTTAAATGAAAAACTGTTTTTT
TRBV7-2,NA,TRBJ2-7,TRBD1,CASSPDQYRGEQYF,TGTGCCAGCAGCCCCGACCAGTACAGGGGCGAGCAGTACTTC
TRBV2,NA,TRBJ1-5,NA,CASRDNGNQPQHF,TGTGCCAGCAGGGACAACGGAAATCAGCCCCAGCATTTT
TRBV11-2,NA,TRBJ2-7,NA,CASRSPRDPHEQYF,TGTGCCAGCAGGAGCCCCAGGGACCCCCACGAGCAGTACTTC
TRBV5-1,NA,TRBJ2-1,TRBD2,CASSTSGSSYNEQFF,TGCGCCAGCAGCACCAGCGGGAGCTCCTACAATGAGCAGTTCTTC
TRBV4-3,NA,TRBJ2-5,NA,CASSQEGRGQGETQYF,TGCGCCAGCAGCCAAGAGGGCCGGGGGCAGGGGGAGACCCAGTACTTC